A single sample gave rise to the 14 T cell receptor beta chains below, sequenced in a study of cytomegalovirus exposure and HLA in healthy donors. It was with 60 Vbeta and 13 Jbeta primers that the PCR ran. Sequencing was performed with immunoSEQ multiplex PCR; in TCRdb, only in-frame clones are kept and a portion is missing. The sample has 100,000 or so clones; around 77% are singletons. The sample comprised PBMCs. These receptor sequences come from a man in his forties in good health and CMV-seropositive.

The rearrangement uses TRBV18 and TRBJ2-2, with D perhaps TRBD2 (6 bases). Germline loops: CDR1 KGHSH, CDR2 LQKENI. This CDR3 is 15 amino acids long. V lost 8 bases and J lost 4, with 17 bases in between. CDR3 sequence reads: CASVRDSSFTGELFF. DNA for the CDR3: TGTGCCAGCGTCCGGGACTCCTCCTTCACCGGGGAGCTGTTTTTT.

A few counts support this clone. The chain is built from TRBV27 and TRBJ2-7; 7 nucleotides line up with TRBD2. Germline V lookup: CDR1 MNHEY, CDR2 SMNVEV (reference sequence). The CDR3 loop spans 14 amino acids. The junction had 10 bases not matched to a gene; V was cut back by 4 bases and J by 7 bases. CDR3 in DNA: TGTGCCAGCAGTTCTAACGGGGGGTCCGTGGAGCAGTACTTC. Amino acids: CASSSNGGSVEQYF.

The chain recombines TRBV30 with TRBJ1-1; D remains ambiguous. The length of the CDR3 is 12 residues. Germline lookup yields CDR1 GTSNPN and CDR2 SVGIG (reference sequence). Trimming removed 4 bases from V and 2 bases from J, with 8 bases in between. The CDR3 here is CAWTSDNTEAFF. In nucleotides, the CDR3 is TGTGCCTGGACCTCAGATAACACTGAAGCTTTCTTT.

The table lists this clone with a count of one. The CDR3 protein is CATSDRGSEQYF. The CDR3 DNA reads as TGTGCCACCTCGGACAGGGGATCCGAGCAGTACTTC. This chain connects TRBV10-3 to TRBJ2-7; the match to TRBD1 covers 9 bases. Germline V CDR1 and CDR2: ENHRY, SYGVKD. V shed 10 bases, J shed 6 bases, and the junction held 7 bases outside the gene matches. The CDR3 is 12 amino acids.

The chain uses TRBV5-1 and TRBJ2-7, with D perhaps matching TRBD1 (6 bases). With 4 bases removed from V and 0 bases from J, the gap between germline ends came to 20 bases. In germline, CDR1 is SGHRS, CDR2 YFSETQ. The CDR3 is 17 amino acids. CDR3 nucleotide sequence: TGCGCCAGCAGCCTACGGAACTTGGACAGAAACTCCTACGAGCAGTACTTC. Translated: CASSLRNLDRNSYEQYF.

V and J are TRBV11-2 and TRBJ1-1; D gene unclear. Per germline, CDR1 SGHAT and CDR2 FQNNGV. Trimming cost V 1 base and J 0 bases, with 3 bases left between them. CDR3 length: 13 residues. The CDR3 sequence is CASSLGVNTEAFF. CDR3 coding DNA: TGTGCCAGCAGCTTAGGCGTGAACACTGAAGCTTTCTTT.

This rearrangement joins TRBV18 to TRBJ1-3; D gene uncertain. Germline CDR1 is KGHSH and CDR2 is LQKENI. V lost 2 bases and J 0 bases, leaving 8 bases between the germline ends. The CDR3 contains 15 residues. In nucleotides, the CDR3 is TGTGCCAGCTCACCATCAGTCGTCTCTGGAAACACCATATATTTT. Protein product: CASSPSVVSGNTIYF.

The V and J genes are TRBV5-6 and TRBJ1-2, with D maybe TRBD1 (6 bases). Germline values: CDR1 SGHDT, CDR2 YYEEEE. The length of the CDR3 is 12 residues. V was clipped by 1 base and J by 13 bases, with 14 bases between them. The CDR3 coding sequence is TGTGCCAGCAGCTTGTGGACAGCGTATTGCACCTTC. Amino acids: CASSLWTAYCTF.

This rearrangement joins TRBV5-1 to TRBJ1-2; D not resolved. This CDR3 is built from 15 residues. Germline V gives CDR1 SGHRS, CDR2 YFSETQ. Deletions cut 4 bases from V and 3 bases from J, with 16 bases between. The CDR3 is CASSPRGGRDYGYTF. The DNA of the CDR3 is TGCGCCAGCAGCCCCCGGGGAGGGAGGGACTATGGCTACACCTTC.

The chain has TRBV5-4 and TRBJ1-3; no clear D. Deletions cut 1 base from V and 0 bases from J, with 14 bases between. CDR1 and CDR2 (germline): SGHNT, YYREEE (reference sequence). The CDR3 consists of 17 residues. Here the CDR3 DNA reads TGTGCCAGCAGCTTGACTTCCTCAACCTTCTCTGGAAACACCATATATTTT. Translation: CASSLTSSTFSGNTIYF.

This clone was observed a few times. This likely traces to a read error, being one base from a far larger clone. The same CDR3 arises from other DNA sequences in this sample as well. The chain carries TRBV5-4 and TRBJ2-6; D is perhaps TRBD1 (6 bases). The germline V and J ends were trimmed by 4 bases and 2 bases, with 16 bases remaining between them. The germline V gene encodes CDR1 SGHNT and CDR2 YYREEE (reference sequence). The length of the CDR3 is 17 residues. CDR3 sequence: CASSQGIYRAGANVLTF. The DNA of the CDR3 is TGTGCCAGCAGCCAAGGGATCTACAGGGCTGGGGCCAACGTCCTGACTTTC. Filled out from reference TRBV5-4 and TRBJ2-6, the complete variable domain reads ETGVTQSPTHLIKTRGQQVTLRCSSQSGHNTVSWYQQALGQGPQFIFQYYREEENGRGNFPPRFSGLQFPNYSSELNVNALELDDSALYLCASSQGIYRAGANVLTFGAGSRLTVL.

The CDR3 DNA reads TGTGCCAGCAGTTTATGGACAGGGGGTAGCAATCAGCCCCAGCATTTT. Amino acid sequence: CASSLWTGGSNQPQHF. The chain uses TRBV28 and TRBJ1-5; 9 positions agree with TRBD1. V dropped 0 bases and J dropped 0; count of bases not matched to a gene: 0. The CDR3 is made up of 16 amino acids. Germline CDR1 is MDHEN and CDR2 is SYDVKM.

The CDR3 DNA is TGTGCCAGCAGGTCCGAGGCAATCATGAACACTGAAGCTTTCTTT. It translates to CASRSEAIMNTEAFF. The chain has TRBV6-1 and TRBJ1-1; D not certain. Trimming pared 6 bases from V and 0 bases from J, leaving 14 bases between. Looked up from germline, CDR1 is MNHNS and CDR2 is SASEGT. The CDR3 totals 15 residues.

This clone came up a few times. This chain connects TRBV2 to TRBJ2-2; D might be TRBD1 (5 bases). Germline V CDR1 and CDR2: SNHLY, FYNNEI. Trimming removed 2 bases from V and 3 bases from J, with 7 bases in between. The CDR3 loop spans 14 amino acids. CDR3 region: CASSEQGYTGELFF. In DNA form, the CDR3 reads TGTGCCAGCAGTGAACAGGGCTACACCGGGGAGCTGTTTTTT.